This T cell receptor beta chain was sequenced during a study of shared clonotypes between healthy human individuals. At the level of the study: Contributing individuals were a couple of females and a few males aged 18 to 49.

The method was immunoSEQ multiplex PCR; TCRdb's version includes in-frame clones alone and lacks a portion of them. Of approximately 590,000 clones listed, nearly 97% are singletons. CD8 cells regarded as naive lacked CD45RO, were positively chosen for CCR7, and omitted terminally differentiated effector memory CD45RA+ cells. Comment on this clone: Its antigen is currently unknown. The sample carries other DNA sequences with the same CDR3.

Whole-study results and caveats: Specimens sampled were limited to blood, with tissue repertoires likely differing. Among donors, clonotype sharing was expected to be affected by sequencing depth.

Germline V lookup: CDR1 MNHEY, CDR2 SMNVEV (reference sequence). V was trimmed by 8 bases and J by 4 bases, leaving 3 bases between them. The CDR3 sequence is 9 residues long. The sequence came from a woman in her twenties or thirties in good health. The V and J genes are TRBV27 and TRBJ2-7; D gene unclear. Sequenced material: naive CD8+ T cells sorted from blood. The CDR3 loop reads CASGYEQYF. CDR3 in DNA: TGTGCCAGCGGATACGAGCAGTACTTC.